A single sample gave rise to the 15 T cell receptor beta chains below, sequenced in a study of T-cell reconstitution after alpha-beta-depleted transplantation in children. Study results and caveats: T-cell counts and diversity were attributed mostly to newly produced T cells one year after transplant.

Which antigens these TCRs recognize remains unknown. Unique molecular identifiers were incorporated when the TCRbeta library was constructed. TCRdb ran MiXCR on the PCR reads and lists one entry per CDR3 protein. The data show about 300,000 distinct CDR3 sequences, over 7.5% seen once. This material consisted of peripheral blood, taken 360 days after TCRalphabeta/CD19-depleted stem cell transplant. These receptors all stem from a female patient aged 2-15 years who had a stem cell transplant for Fanconi anemia, so the T cells may come from the graft donor.

This chain joins TRBV5-6 and TRBJ2-7; no clear D gene. CDR1 SGHDT and CDR2 YYEEEE come from the germline V gene. The germline V and J ends were trimmed by 1 base and 3 bases, with 14 bases remaining between them. The CDR3 covers 15 residues. The CDR3, as DNA: TGTGCCAGCAGCTTGAGTACGGAGAATGGCTACGAGCAGTACGTC. This codes for CASSLSTENGYEQYV.

With respect to this clonotype: A much larger clone differs by one base, so this may be a read error. This chain connects TRBV28 to TRBJ2-5, with D maybe TRBD1 (6 bases). This CDR3 is 14 amino acids long. Between the trimmed V and J ends, which lost 8 bases and 7 bases, there was a span of 20 bases. Looked up from germline, CDR1 is MDHEN and CDR2 is SYDVKM. The DNA of the CDR3 is TGTGCCAGCGGTTCTTTTCAGGGGATCTCGACCCAGTACTTC. It yields the protein CASGSFQGISTQYF.

This clonotype was detected ten times or more. This CDR3 is CASSFRGAEAFF. For the CDR3, the DNA is TGTGCCAGCAGTTTCCGGGGGGCTGAAGCTTTCTTT. This chain connects TRBV27 to TRBJ1-1, with D maybe TRBD1 (5 bases). The CDR3 runs to 12 residues. Germline CDR1 and CDR2: MNHEY and SMNVEV (reference sequence). Trimming took 3 bases from V and 6 from J, leaving 8 bases between them.

This clonotype was counted a few times. The chain couples TRBV6-5 to TRBJ2-3, with 15 bases lining up with TRBD2. The CDR3 is made up of 18 amino acids. Per germline, CDR1 MNHEY and CDR2 SVGAGI. J gave up 2 bases and V 3 bases, and 6 bases lay outside the gene matches. In DNA form, the CDR3 reads TGTGCCAGCAGTTATACCGGGACTAGCGGGGGGACCACAGATACGCAGTATTTT. Its translation is CASSYTGTSGGTTDTQYF.

This clonotype has at least ten counts. This chain joins TRBV4-2 and TRBJ1-1; 7 nucleotides line up with TRBD1. The germline V gene has CDR1 LGHNA and CDR2 YNFKEQ. Germline trimming cut 0 bases from V and 2 bases from J; bases unmatched to any gene: 3. CDR3 length equals 15 residues. CDR3 region: CASSQDGTANTEAFF. Here the CDR3 DNA reads TGTGCCAGCAGCCAAGATGGGACAGCTAACACTGAAGCTTTCTTT.

This clonotype was counted many times. This rearrangement joins TRBV12-3 or TRBV12-4 to TRBJ2-7, with D possibly called TRBD1 or TRBD2 (5 bases each). This CDR3 is 13 amino acids long. Between the trimmed V and J ends, which lost 2 bases and 3 bases, there was a span of 8 bases. CDR3 protein: CASSLWGNYEQYF. In DNA form, the CDR3 reads TGTGCCAGCAGTTTATGGGGGAACTACGAGCAGTACTTC.

This clonotype has a handful of counts. The J gene is TRBJ2-3, the V gene TRBV5-6, with a possible D match to TRBD2 (5 bases). This CDR3 contains 16 residues. Germline V gene lookup returns CDR1 SGHDT and CDR2 YYEEEE. V was clipped by 2 bases and J by 3 bases, with 16 bases between them. In DNA form, the CDR3 reads TGTGCCAGCAGCTTATCGGGCTGGGAGCTGACAGATACGCAGTATTTT. It specifies CASSLSGWELTDTQYF.

Ten or more counts support this clonotype. The chain combines TRBV20-1 with TRBJ1-5; D not resolved. The germline V gene encodes CDR1 DFQATT and CDR2 SNEGSKA (reference sequence). Trimming stripped 3 bases from V and 2 bases from J, with 8 bases between. The CDR3 covers 13 residues. The CDR3 bases are TGCAGTGCTAGGGGTCGGGGCAATCAGCCCCAGCATTTT. Residues: CSARGRGNQPQHF.

This clonotype was recorded at least ten times. The chain joins TRBV29-1 to TRBJ2-3; perhaps TRBD2 as D (5 bases). The V end was cut by 2 bases, the J end by 2 bases, with 14 bases between. This CDR3 is built from 15 residues. The V gene's germline CDR1 is SQVTM and CDR2 ANQGSEA. CDR3 sequence reads: CSVERRGSDTDTQYF. The CDR3 nucleotides are TGCAGCGTTGAAAGAAGAGGGTCGGACACAGATACGCAGTATTTT.

The chain carries TRBV7-2 and TRBJ2-1; TRBD2 aligns across 10 bases. CDR3 size: 17 residues. Germline V gene data show CDR1 as SGHTA and CDR2 as FQGNSA. Germline trimming cut 1 base from V and 8 bases from J; bases unmatched to any gene: 11. In DNA form, the CDR3 reads TGTGCCAGCAGCTTAGGGGCTAGCGGGGGCCTCAGGGATGAGCAGTTCTTC. Translation: CASSLGASGGLRDEQFF.

This clonotype was found many times. The chain recombines TRBV25-1 with TRBJ2-5; D unclear. This CDR3 is 15 amino acids long. Per germline, CDR1 MGHDK and CDR2 SYGVNS. Trimming took 0 bases from V and 3 from J, leaving 11 bases between them. The CDR3 nucleotides are TGTGCCAGCAGTGAATATTCCGGACGGAAAGAGACCCAGTACTTC. Translating gives CASSEYSGRKETQYF.

Many counts were recorded for this clonotype. The chain joins TRBV10-3 to TRBJ2-2; 7 bases agree with TRBD2. This CDR3 region has 16 residues. The germline gives CDR1 ENHRY, CDR2 SYGVKD. With 0 bases clipped from V and 6 bases from J, the junction kept 7 bases outside the gene matches. DNA of the CDR3: TGTGCCATCAGTGAGTCGACCCAGCGGGGTTCCGGGGAGCTGTTTTTT. This codes for CAISESTQRGSGELFF.

This clonotype was seen ten or more times. The CDR3 DNA is TGTGCCATCAGTGATCAAGTTTCCCAAACAACAAACTATGGCTACACCTTC. Amino acid sequence: CAISDQVSQTTNYGYTF. The J gene is TRBJ1-2, the V gene TRBV10-3; D gene ambiguous. The CDR3 length is 17 residues. V lost 3 bases to trimming and J lost 2 bases, with 19 bases between them. Germline values: CDR1 ENHRY, CDR2 SYGVKD.

This clonotype was observed a few times. The rearrangement uses TRBV9 and TRBJ2-5; tentative D call: TRBD2 (5 bases). CDR1 SGDLS and CDR2 YYNGEE come from the germline V gene. V was trimmed by 2 bases and J by 4 bases, leaving 12 bases between them. The CDR3 consists of 14 residues. DNA for the CDR3: TGTGCCAGCAGCGTTACAACTAGAGGAGAGACCCAGTACTTC. Translated, it gives CASSVTTRGETQYF.

This rearrangement joins TRBV28 to TRBJ2-5; no clear D gene. The germline gives CDR1 MDHEN, CDR2 SYDVKM. The length of the CDR3 is 15 residues. V shed 3 bases and J shed 2 bases, with 13 bases lying between them. The CDR3 loop is CASSFDVGLQETQYF. CDR3 sequence (DNA): TGTGCCAGCAGTTTTGACGTCGGATTGCAAGAGACCCAGTACTTC. Full variable domain (remainder filled in from reference TRBV28 and TRBJ2-5): DVKVTQSSRYLVKRTGEKVFLECVQDMDHENMFWYRQDPGLGLRLIYFSYDVKMKEKGDIPEGYSVSREKKERFSLILESASTNQTSMYLCASSFDVGLQETQYFGPGTRLLVL.